The source of this TCR beta chain is a study of T cell responses to AZD1222 COVID-19 vaccine. Study findings and constraints: Baseline antibody screening turned up just 6 or 7 seropositive AZD1222 recipients. Clonal diversity may have been underestimated in mostly white British donors.

Method: immunoSEQ multiplex PCR; TCRdb's copy keeps in-frame clones and lacks some. The table includes over 75,000 clones, approximately 88% detected once. The V segment lost 5 bases and the J segment 8 bases; nucleotides outside the gene matches: 9. The CDR3 runs 15 residues. Germline-derived CDR1 and CDR2 are MNHEY and SVGAGI. Recipients boosted at about 4 weeks or about 12 weeks are pooled. As regards this clone: As yet, its antigen is unknown.

This receptor was identified in an adult who received the AZD1222 COVID-19 vaccine. The chain carries TRBV6-5 and TRBJ2-1; TRBD2 agrees at 10 bases. The input for sequencing was peripheral blood, taken 28 days after the second AZD1222 dose. CDR3 bases: TGTGCCAGCAGTCCCGTCCTAGCGGGGGAGGATGAGCAGTTCTTC. It encodes CASSPVLAGEDEQFF.